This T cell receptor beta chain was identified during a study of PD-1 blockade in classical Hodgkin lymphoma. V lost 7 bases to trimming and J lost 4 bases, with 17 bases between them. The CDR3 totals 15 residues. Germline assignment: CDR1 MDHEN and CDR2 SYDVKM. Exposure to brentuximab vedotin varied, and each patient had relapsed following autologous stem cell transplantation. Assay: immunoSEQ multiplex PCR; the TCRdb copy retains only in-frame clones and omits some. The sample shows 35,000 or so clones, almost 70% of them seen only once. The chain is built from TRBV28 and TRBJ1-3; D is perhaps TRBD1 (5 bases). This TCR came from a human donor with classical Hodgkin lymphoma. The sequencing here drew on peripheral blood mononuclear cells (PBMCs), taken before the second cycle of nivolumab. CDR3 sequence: CASKEGTVLGNTIYF. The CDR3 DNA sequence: TGTGCCAGCAAGGAAGGGACCGTTTTGGGAAACACCATATATTTT.